This T cell receptor (beta chain) originates from a study of cytomegalovirus exposure and HLA in healthy donors. Study outcomes and limitations: A later analysis revealed that TCR association rates differed between HLA loci, peaking at DRB1 and bottoming out at HLA-C.

The CDR3 contains 16 residues. V lost 0 bases to trimming and J lost 8 bases; unmatched junction nucleotides: 8. Germline V CDR1 and CDR2: LGHNA, YNFKEQ. Regarding this clone: The antigen is not known.

Use of 60 Vbeta and 13 Jbeta primers characterized the PCR. Sequencing used immunoSEQ multiplex PCR; TCRdb keeps in-frame clones, though not all of them. Here the sample spans approximately 160,000 clones, less than 90% being singletons. The chain recombines TRBV4-2 with TRBJ2-1; 9 positions match TRBD2. Sequencing input: PBMCs. The receptor comes from a boy aged 2 to 10 in good health and CMV-seronegative. The DNA for the CDR3 is TGTGCCAGCAGCCAAGATTTGGGGACTAGCAGACATGAGCAGTTCTTC. Translation gives CASSQDLGTSRHEQFF.